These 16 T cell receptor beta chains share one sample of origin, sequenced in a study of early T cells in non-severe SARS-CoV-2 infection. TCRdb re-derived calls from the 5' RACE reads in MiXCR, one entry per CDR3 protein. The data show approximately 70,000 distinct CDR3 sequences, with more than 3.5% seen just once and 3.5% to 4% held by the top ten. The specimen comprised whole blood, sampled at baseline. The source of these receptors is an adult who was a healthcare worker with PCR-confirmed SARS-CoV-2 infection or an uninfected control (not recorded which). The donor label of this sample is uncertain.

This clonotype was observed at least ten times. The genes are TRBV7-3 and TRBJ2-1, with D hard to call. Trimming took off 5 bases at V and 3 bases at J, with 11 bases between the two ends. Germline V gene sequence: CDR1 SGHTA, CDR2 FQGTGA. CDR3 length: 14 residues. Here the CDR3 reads CASSLSLNYNEQFF. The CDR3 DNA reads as TGTGCCAGCAGCCTTTCCCTGAACTACAATGAGCAGTTCTTC.

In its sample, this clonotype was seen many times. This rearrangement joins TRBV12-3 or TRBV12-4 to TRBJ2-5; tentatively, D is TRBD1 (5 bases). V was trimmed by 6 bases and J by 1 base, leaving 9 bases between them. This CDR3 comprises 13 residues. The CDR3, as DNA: TGTGCCAGCAGCCCAGGGTCCCAAGAGACCCAGTACTTC. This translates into CASSPGSQETQYF.

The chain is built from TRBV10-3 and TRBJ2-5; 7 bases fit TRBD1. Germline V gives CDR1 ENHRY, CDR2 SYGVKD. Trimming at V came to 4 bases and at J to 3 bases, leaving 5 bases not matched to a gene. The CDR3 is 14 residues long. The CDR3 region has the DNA TGTGCCATCAGTGCCCCCGGGACAGAAGAGACCCAGTACTTC. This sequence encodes CAISAPGTEETQYF.

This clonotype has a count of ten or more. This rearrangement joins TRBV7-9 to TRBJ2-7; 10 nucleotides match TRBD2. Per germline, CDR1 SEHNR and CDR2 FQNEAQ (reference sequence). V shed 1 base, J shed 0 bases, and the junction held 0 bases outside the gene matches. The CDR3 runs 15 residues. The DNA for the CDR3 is TGTGCCAGCAGCTTAGGACTAGCGGGCTCCTACGAGCAGTACTTC. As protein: CASSLGLAGSYEQYF.

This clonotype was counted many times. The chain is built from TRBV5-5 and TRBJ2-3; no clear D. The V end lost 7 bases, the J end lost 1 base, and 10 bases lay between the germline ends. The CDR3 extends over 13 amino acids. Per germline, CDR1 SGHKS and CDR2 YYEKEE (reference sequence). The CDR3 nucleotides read TGTGCCAGCCGGCCCCTTGGCACAGATACGCAGTATTTT. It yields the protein CASRPLGTDTQYF.

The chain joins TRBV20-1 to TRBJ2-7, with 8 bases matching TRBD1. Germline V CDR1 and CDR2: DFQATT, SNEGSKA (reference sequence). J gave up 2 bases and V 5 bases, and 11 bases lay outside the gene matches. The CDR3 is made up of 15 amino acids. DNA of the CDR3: TGCAGTGCTCCGCACCCTCCGGGACAGGCCTACGAGCAGTACTTC. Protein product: CSAPHPPGQAYEQYF.

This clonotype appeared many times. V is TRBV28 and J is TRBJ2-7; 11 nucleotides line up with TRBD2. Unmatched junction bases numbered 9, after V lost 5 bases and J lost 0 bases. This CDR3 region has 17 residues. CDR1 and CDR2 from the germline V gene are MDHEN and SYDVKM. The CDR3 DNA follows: TGTGCCAGCAGTCTTAGCGGGGGGGCCCCTAGCTCCTACGAGCAGTACTTC. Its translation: CASSLSGGAPSSYEQYF.

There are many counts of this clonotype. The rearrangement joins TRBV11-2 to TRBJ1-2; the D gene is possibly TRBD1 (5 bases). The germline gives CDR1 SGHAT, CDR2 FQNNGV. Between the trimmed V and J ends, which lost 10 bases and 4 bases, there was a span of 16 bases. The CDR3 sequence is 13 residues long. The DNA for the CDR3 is TGTGCCACCCCCTGGGACGGCGGCTATGGCTACACCTTC. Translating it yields CATPWDGGYGYTF.

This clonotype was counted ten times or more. In nucleotides, the CDR3 is TGCGCCAGCAGTGGGACAGGGATGAACACTGAAGCTTTCTTT. This encodes CASSGTGMNTEAFF. The gene calls are TRBV10-1 and TRBJ1-1; 8 nucleotides match TRBD1. CDR1 is WNHNN and CDR2 is SYGVQD in the germline V gene (reference sequence). V dropped 4 bases and J dropped 0; count of bases not matched to a gene: 1. CDR3 length: 14 amino acids.

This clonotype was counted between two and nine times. The CDR3 protein is CASSLGQAATYGYTF. CDR3 coding DNA: TGTGCCAGCAGTCTGGGACAGGCCGCGACCTATGGCTACACCTTC. The chain uses TRBV28 and TRBJ1-2; TRBD1 matches at 8 bases. Germline V gene sequence: CDR1 MDHEN, CDR2 SYDVKM. The CDR3 is 15 residues long. With 5 bases clipped from V and 4 bases from J, the junction kept 9 bases outside the gene matches.

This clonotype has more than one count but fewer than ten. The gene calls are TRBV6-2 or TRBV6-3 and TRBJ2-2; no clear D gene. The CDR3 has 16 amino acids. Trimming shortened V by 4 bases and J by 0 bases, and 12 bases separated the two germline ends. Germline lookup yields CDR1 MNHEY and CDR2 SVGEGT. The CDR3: CASSWAKASNTGELFF. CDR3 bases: TGTGCCAGCAGTTGGGCAAAAGCTTCGAACACCGGGGAGCTGTTTTTT.

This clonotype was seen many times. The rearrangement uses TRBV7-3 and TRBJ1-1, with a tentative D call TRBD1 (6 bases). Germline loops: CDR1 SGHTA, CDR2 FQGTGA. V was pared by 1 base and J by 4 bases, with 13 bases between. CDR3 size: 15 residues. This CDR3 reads CASSLMGQGSTEAFF. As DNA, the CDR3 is TGTGCCAGCAGCTTAATGGGGCAGGGGAGCACTGAAGCTTTCTTT.

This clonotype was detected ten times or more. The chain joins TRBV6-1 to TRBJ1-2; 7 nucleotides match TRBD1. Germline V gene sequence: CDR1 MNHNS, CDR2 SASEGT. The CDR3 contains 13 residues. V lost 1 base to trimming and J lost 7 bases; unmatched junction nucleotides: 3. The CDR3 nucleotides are TGTGCCAGCAGTGAAGGAGGGGGCTTTGGCTACACCTTC. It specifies CASSEGGGFGYTF.

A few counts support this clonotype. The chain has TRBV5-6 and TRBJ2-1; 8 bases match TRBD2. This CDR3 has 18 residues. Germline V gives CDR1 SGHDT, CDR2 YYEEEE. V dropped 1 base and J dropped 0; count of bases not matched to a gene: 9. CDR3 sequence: CASSLFGSGTSSYNEQFF. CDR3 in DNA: TGTGCCAGCAGCTTGTTCGGGAGCGGGACTAGCTCCTACAATGAGCAGTTCTTC.

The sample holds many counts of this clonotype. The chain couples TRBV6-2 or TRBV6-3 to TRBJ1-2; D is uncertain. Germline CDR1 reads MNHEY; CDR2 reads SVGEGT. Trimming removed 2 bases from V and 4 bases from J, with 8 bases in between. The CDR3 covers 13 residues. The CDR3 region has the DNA TGTGCCAGCAGTTACAGCTCCGTCTATGGCTACACCTTC. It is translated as CASSYSSVYGYTF.

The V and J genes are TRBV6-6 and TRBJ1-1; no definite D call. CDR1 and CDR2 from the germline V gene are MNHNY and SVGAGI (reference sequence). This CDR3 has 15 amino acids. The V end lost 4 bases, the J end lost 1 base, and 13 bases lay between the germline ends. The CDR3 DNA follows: TGTGCCAGCAGTTTTTTACATATGGGGAACACTGAAGCTTTCTTT. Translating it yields CASSFLHMGNTEAFF.